The 6 T cell receptor beta chains below come from one sample, sequenced in a study of OX40 agonist ivuxolimab in advanced cancers. Profiling relied on immunoSEQ multiplex PCR, and the TCRdb table lists in-frame clones only, not all of them. The sample carries 7,500 to 9,500 clones, roughly 84% recorded once. Material: CD4+ or CD8+ T cells sorted from blood, obtained in a trial of the OX40 agonist ivuxolimab. These receptor sequences come from an adult with an advanced solid tumor such as melanoma, head and neck, liver or kidney cancer.

This clone is a singleton in its sample. V is TRBV9 and J is TRBJ2-5, with 11 bases lining up with TRBD2. The CDR3 contains 15 residues. V trimming: 3 bases; J trimming: 5 bases; junction bases outside the gene matches: 6. Germline V gene data show CDR1 as SGDLS and CDR2 as YYNGEE. The CDR3 nucleotides are TGTGCCAGCAGCGGCCAAGGACTAGCGGGTGAGACCCAGTACTTC. Its translation: CASSGQGLAGETQYF.

The chain carries TRBV9 and TRBJ1-4; the D is unclear. The CDR3 is 14 residues long. The ends were cut back, 4 bases at V and 4 bases at J, with 11 bases in the middle. Germline loops: CDR1 SGDLS, CDR2 YYNGEE. In nucleotides, the CDR3 is TGTGCCAGCAGCCTGGCACAGAATAATGAAAAACTGTTTTTT. Protein product: CASSLAQNNEKLFF.

This chain uses TRBV9 with TRBJ2-5, with TRBD2 identical over 8 bases. The end of the DNA is better explained by TRBJ2-7, so the J call may be wrong. CDR3 length equals 13 residues. CDR1 and CDR2 from the germline V gene are SGDLS and YYNGEE. Written as DNA, the CDR3 is TGTGCCAGCAGCGTAGGGGCGGGGGGCGAGCAGTACTTC. This translates into CASSVGAGGEQYF.

This rearrangement joins TRBV9 to TRBJ2-5, with 8 bases aligning to TRBD1. V was pared by 0 bases and J by 1 base, with 8 bases of the junction left unmatched. This CDR3 region has 17 residues. The germline V gene has CDR1 SGDLS and CDR2 YYNGEE. The CDR3 sequence: CASSVGAGQGSQETQYF. As DNA, the CDR3 is TGTGCCAGCAGCGTAGGGGCAGGACAGGGATCCCAAGAGACCCAGTACTTC.

V gene TRBV7-9 combines with J gene TRBJ2-5, with unresolved D. Between the trimmed V and J ends, which lost 1 base and 6 bases, there was a span of 15 bases. Germline V CDR1 and CDR2: SEHNR, FQNEAQ (reference sequence). The CDR3 consists of 15 residues. CDR3 nucleotides: TGTGCCAGCAGCTTAGTGGGCTTGGGCGAACAGACCCAGTACTTC. Residues: CASSLVGLGEQTQYF.

About this clone itself: Relative to the germline gene, one junction end is altered; a read error may explain this. The chain employs TRBV11-2 and TRBJ2-3, with 7 bases identical to TRBD2. The CDR3 is 13 amino acids. Germline CDR1 SGHAT, CDR2 FQNNGV. This CDR3 is CASSPEVVLGTIF. Written as DNA, the CDR3 is TGTGCCAGCAGCCCAGAGGTAGTCCTGGGGACTATTTTT.